The clone carrying this T cell receptor beta chain was seen many times. Its antigen is not identified. The V and J ends lost 0 bases and 7 bases, in that order; junction bases with no gene match: 2. This CDR3 has 15 amino acids. Per the germline V gene, CDR1 is SGHNT and CDR2 is YYREEE (reference sequence). These data come from a study of naive and memory T cell subsets. Study-level points and caveats: More TCRs at tuberculin sites were read as hypersensitivity T cell infiltration. Both skin biopsy types reportedly yielded TCRs, tuberculin sites far more.

The treatment: skin biopsy from PPD injection site in Mantoux-positive individual. The library had UMIs added by 3' ligation of an oligonucleotide to TCR cDNA. Input was roughly 1 to 1000 ng of DNase-treated total RNA without cell sorting. Amplification of ligated cDNA took four PCR rounds with SP2 and nested alpha and beta constant primers. Blood and skin TCR RNA was reverse transcribed with alpha and beta constant primers. Using its own MiXCR run on the UMI-ligation and nested PCR reads, TCRdb lists one record per CDR3 protein. Of approximately 21,000 distinct CDR3 sequences listed, around 6% are singletons.

The origin of this receptor is an adult in good health. The starting material was skin, obtained from a tuberculin skin test site. The chain uses TRBV5-4 and TRBJ2-1; the match to TRBD2 covers 12 bases. The CDR3 reads CASSLEGTSGNEQFF. The CDR3 DNA is TGTGCCAGCAGCTTGGAGGGGACTAGCGGGAATGAGCAGTTCTTC.